This entry features one T cell receptor (beta chain) sequence. TCRdb's table, derived via immunoSEQ multiplex PCR, lists solely in-frame clones and lacks some. The sample lists about 200,000 clones; 86% were seen once. This record comes from a study of blood T cell repertoires in COVID-19. Germline-derived CDR1 and CDR2 are SGHTS and YDEGEE. Trimming took off 1 base at V and 4 bases at J, with 8 bases between the two ends. The CDR3 totals 13 residues. The J gene is TRBJ1-1, the V gene TRBV5-8, with a tentative D call TRBD1 (5 bases). Sequences were obtained from PBMCs or T cells enriched from blood (not recorded which). The source is a man in his forties with acute COVID-19. DNA of the CDR3: TGTGCCAGCAGCTTGACGGACACCACTGAAGCTTTCTTT. This gives the protein CASSLTDTTEAFF.